The 32 T cell receptor beta chains below all came from one sample that was sequenced in a study of blood T cell repertoires in COVID-19 (dated by TCRdb to the early 2020s). Libraries were built with the immunoSEQ multiplex PCR assay. TCRdb re-hosts the immuneACCESS table, in-frame sequences only. Its copies lack some clones; in the studies checked, an unresolved V gene accounts for under half of them, and the cause for the rest is not known. The sample includes 360,000 or so clones, with around nine tenths observed a single time. Just under 4% of the sample belongs to the ten largest clones. The sequenced material came from peripheral blood. These TCRs come from a woman aged 55-69 years with COVID-19, enrolled during active disease.

The gene calls are TRBV10-2 and TRBJ2-7, with TRBD1 matching over 7 bases. V lost 10 bases and J lost 1; bases outside the gene matches: 13. CDR1 and CDR2 (germline): WSHSY, SAAADI. CDR3 length equals 15 residues. The CDR3 loop reads CATGVGTVKSYEQYF. Here the CDR3 DNA reads TGCGCCACCGGAGTCGGGACAGTAAAATCCTACGAGCAGTACTTC.

V and J are TRBV27 and TRBJ2-2, with 15 bases identical to TRBD2. The V segment lost 5 bases and the J segment 6 bases; nucleotides outside the gene matches: 13. The CDR3 covers 19 residues. Germline V gene sequence: CDR1 MNHEY, CDR2 SMNVEV (reference sequence). DNA of the CDR3: TGTGCCAGCAGTCCCGGACTAGCGGGGGGGCCGCGAGGAGCCGGGGAGCTGTTTTTT. As protein: CASSPGLAGGPRGAGELFF.

This clone was counted a single time. The gene calls are TRBV4-2 and TRBJ2-5; maybe TRBD1 (6 bases). This CDR3 is 16 amino acids long. The V gene lost 2 bases and the J gene lost 7 bases, with 20 bases spanning the gap. CDR1 LGHNA and CDR2 YNFKEQ come from the germline V gene. The CDR3 region is CASSQPQGQTKRTQYF. Written as DNA, the CDR3 is TGTGCCAGCAGCCAACCTCAAGGACAGACGAAGAGGACCCAGTACTTC.

This chain joins TRBV5-1 and TRBJ2-3; no clear D. The germline CDR1 and CDR2 sequences are SGHRS and YFSETQ. Between the trimmed V and J ends, which lost 4 bases and 8 bases, there was a span of 14 bases. This CDR3 has 13 residues. CDR3 bases: TGCGCCAGCAGCCCCGATGGGCATGGTACGCAGTATTTT. It codes for CASSPDGHGTQYF.

The chain is built from TRBV7-8 and TRBJ2-7; a possible D gene is TRBD1 (6 bases). The CDR3 sequence is 12 residues long. CDR1 is SGHVS and CDR2 is FQNEAQ in the germline V gene. The ends were cut back, 7 bases at V and 3 bases at J, with 10 bases in the middle. CDR3 sequence (DNA): TGTGCCAGCAACCAACAGGGCTACGAGCAGTACTTC. Protein sequence: CASNQQGYEQYF.

This clone was observed at least ten times. The chain carries TRBV2 and TRBJ2-7; 8 bases map to TRBD1. Germline values: CDR1 SNHLY, CDR2 FYNNEI. The CDR3 totals 16 residues. V lost 4 bases and J lost 5; bases outside the gene matches: 13. The CDR3 here is CASSGDLGTGEHEQYF. DNA for the CDR3: TGTGCCAGCAGTGGTGACCTCGGGACAGGTGAACACGAGCAGTACTTC. The full variable domain, its missing parts supplied by reference TRBV2 and TRBJ2-7, is EPEVTQTPSHQVTQMGQEVILRCVPISNHLYFYWYRQILGQKVEFLVSFYNNEISEKSEIFDDQFSVERPDGSNFTLKIRSTKLEDSAMYFCASSGDLGTGEHEQYFGPGTRLTVT.

This clone was counted between two and nine times. This chain links TRBV7-8 with TRBJ1-5; the D gene is possibly TRBD1 (6 bases). The CDR3 has 18 residues. CDR1 and CDR2 (germline): SGHVS, FQNEAQ. The V end was cut by 5 bases, the J end by 1 base, with 21 bases between. Written as DNA, the CDR3 is TGTGCCAGCAGCCAACAGGGCGGAAGAGGGGGAAGCAATCAGCCCCAGCATTTT. Amino acid sequence: CASSQQGGRGGSNQPQHF.

J is TRBJ1-2 and V is TRBV3-1 (or the pseudogene TRBV3-2); a weak D match, TRBD1 (5 bases). Germline V gives CDR1 LGHDT, CDR2 YNNKEL (reference sequence). Trimming cost V 5 bases and J 7 bases, with 11 bases left between them. CDR3 length: 12 amino acids. CDR3 nucleotides: TGTGCCAGCAGCTTCGGGGGGAGTGGCTACACCTTC. This codes for CASSFGGSGYTF.

This rearrangement joins TRBV19 to TRBJ1-5; no definite D call. CDR1 LNHDA and CDR2 SQIVND come from the germline V gene (reference sequence). This CDR3 spans 13 amino acids. Trimming cost V 9 bases and J 0 bases, with 9 bases left between them. CDR3 sequence reads: CASESYSNQPQHF. The CDR3 nucleotides are TGTGCCAGCGAGTCCTATAGCAATCAGCCCCAGCATTTT.

The genes are TRBV7-3 and TRBJ2-2; possibly TRBD2 for D (6 bases). This CDR3 is 15 amino acids long. V lost 5 bases to trimming and J lost 0 bases, with 10 bases between them. CDR1 SGHTA and CDR2 FQGTGA come from the germline V gene. CDR3 loop: CASSLEGSNTGELFF. The CDR3 bases are TGTGCCAGCAGCCTGGAGGGCTCGAACACCGGGGAGCTGTTTTTT.

The chain is built from TRBV7-2 and TRBJ1-2; 9 nucleotides align to TRBD1. From germline, CDR1 is SGHTA and CDR2 FQGNSA. Trimming at V came to 4 bases and at J to 8 bases, leaving 8 bases not matched to a gene. This CDR3 comprises 14 residues. For the CDR3, the DNA is TGTGCCAGCAGCTCAACAGGGGGCACCCGCGGCTACACCTTC. This codes for CASSSTGGTRGYTF.

V and J are TRBV19 and TRBJ2-3; 8 bases agree with TRBD1. Germline loops: CDR1 LNHDA, CDR2 SQIVND (reference sequence). Trimming took 8 bases from V and 4 from J; bases not matched to a gene: 20. The CDR3 is 18 residues long. CDR3 in amino acids: CASVTKFASGRGPDTQYF. In nucleotides, the CDR3 is TGTGCCAGTGTCACCAAATTCGCGAGCGGCAGGGGGCCAGATACGCAGTATTTT. Full variable domain (rest looked up from reference TRBV19 and TRBJ2-3): DGGITQSPKYLFRKEGQNVTLSCEQNLNHDAMYWYRQDPGQGLRLIYYSQIVNDFQKGDIAEGYSVSREKKESFPLTVTSAQKNPTAFYLCASVTKFASGRGPDTQYFGPGTRLTVL.

This clone was counted a single time. The genes are TRBV5-6 and TRBJ2-7; D may be TRBD2 (6 bases). Germline CDR1 SGHDT, CDR2 YYEEEE. V lost 4 bases to trimming and J lost 3 bases, with 17 bases between them. The CDR3 consists of 15 residues. DNA of the CDR3: TGTGCCAGCAGCCGGAGGGACGAGGGAGGCTACGAGCAGTACTTC. Protein product: CASSRRDEGGYEQYF.

The chain has TRBV15 and TRBJ1-6, with 7 nucleotides matching TRBD1. This CDR3 has 15 residues. J gave up 9 bases and V 1 base, and 6 bases lay outside the gene matches. The V gene's germline CDR1 is LNHNV and CDR2 YYDKDF (reference sequence). The CDR3 spells CATSRAQGEISPLHF. CDR3 coding DNA: TGTGCCACCAGCAGAGCCCAGGGGGAAATTTCACCCCTCCACTTT.

The J gene is TRBJ1-3, the V gene TRBV6-1; D gene unclear. CDR3 length equals 17 residues. Trimming cost V 4 bases and J 3 bases, with 19 bases left between them. Germline CDR1 is MNHNS and CDR2 is SASEGT. The CDR3 DNA is TGTGCCAGCAGTGGGCGCTCGACGGGAACCCTTGGAAACACCATATATTTT. This encodes CASSGRSTGTLGNTIYF.

The chain has TRBV6-1 and TRBJ1-1; D unclear. The germline V and J ends were trimmed by 2 bases and 7 bases, with 5 bases remaining between them. The CDR3 consists of 11 residues. Germline lookup yields CDR1 MNHNS and CDR2 SASEGT. The CDR3 spells CASSENSEAFF. The CDR3 DNA sequence: TGTGCCAGCAGTGAAAATAGTGAAGCTTTCTTT.

The V gene is TRBV5-6, the J gene TRBJ2-1; TRBD2 agrees at 7 bases. This CDR3 has 14 amino acids. Germline loops: CDR1 SGHDT, CDR2 YYEEEE. V shed 0 bases and J 5 bases; nucleotides not matched to a gene: 2. The CDR3 sequence: CASSLASGDNEQFF. CDR3 sequence (DNA): TGTGCCAGCAGCTTGGCGAGCGGGGACAATGAGCAGTTCTTC.

V is TRBV27 and J is TRBJ1-1; 7 bases are shared with TRBD1. The CDR3 spans 14 residues. V shed 4 bases, J shed 3 bases, and the junction held 5 bases outside the gene matches. Germline V CDR1 and CDR2: MNHEY, SMNVEV (reference sequence). The DNA for the CDR3 is TGTGCCAGCAGTTCCTACAGGGGACACACTGAAGCTTTCTTT. It encodes CASSSYRGHTEAFF.

The chain carries TRBV6-5 and TRBJ2-3, with a possible D match to TRBD2 (6 bases). Trimming pared 0 bases from V and 5 bases from J, leaving 12 bases between. The CDR3 sequence is 15 residues long. Germline V gives CDR1 MNHEY, CDR2 SVGAGI. Here the CDR3 reads CASSYSGGAGDTQYF. The CDR3 bases are TGTGCCAGCAGTTACTCGGGGGGTGCCGGAGATACGCAGTATTTT.

This clone was detected ten times or more. The rearrangement links TRBV4-1 to TRBJ2-1, with 10 bases identical to TRBD2. Germline loops: CDR1 MGHRA, CDR2 YSYEKL. J gave up 6 bases and V 0 bases, and 8 bases lay outside the gene matches. This CDR3 comprises 17 residues. For the CDR3, the DNA is TGCGCCAGCAGCCAAGAATCTAGCGGGGGAGATCTCAATGAGCAGTTCTTC. Translating gives CASSQESSGGDLNEQFF.

The V call is TRBV5-6, the J call TRBJ1-2; no clear D gene. Trimming cost V 3 bases and J 2 bases, with 20 bases left between them. This CDR3 spans 17 amino acids. Germline V gene sequence: CDR1 SGHDT, CDR2 YYEEEE. CDR3 loop: CASSWPLAEGLNYGYTF. The CDR3 DNA sequence: TGTGCCAGCAGCTGGCCGTTGGCGGAAGGTTTAAACTATGGCTACACCTTC.

In nucleotides, the CDR3 is TGTGCCAGCAGTAAGAGCGGGGGGGCCTCAGATACGCAGTATTTT. It codes for CASSKSGGASDTQYF. The V call is TRBV6-5, the J call TRBJ2-3; the match to TRBD2 covers 10 bases. The CDR3 consists of 15 residues. V trimming: 5 bases; J trimming: 4 bases; junction bases outside the gene matches: 6. Germline-derived CDR1 and CDR2 are MNHEY and SVGAGI.

The chain uses TRBV5-5 and TRBJ1-6, with D unresolved. V was pared by 0 bases and J by 0 bases, with 10 bases between. The CDR3 is made up of 17 amino acids. Germline CDR1 SGHKS, CDR2 YYEKEE (reference sequence). The CDR3 here is CASSLDEWSSYNSPLHF. CDR3 DNA sequence: TGTGCCAGCAGCTTGGATGAGTGGAGCTCCTATAATTCACCCCTCCACTTT. The whole variable domain, filled in from reference TRBV5-5 and TRBJ1-6, reads DAGVTQSPTHLIKTRGQQVTLRCSPISGHKSVSWYQQVLGQGPQFIFQYYEKEERGRGNFPDRFSARQFPNYSSELNVNALLLGDSALYLCASSLDEWSSYNSPLHFGNGTRLTVT.

CDR3 nucleotide sequence: TGTGCCAGTCGGGAGGGATGGTCCACTGAAGCTTTCTTT. Its translation is CASREGWSTEAFF. The genes are TRBV19 and TRBJ1-1; D is undetermined. CDR3 length equals 13 residues. The germline V and J ends were trimmed by 8 bases and 4 bases, with 14 bases remaining between them. The V gene's germline CDR1 is LNHDA and CDR2 SQIVND (reference sequence).

The V gene is TRBV3-1 (or the pseudogene TRBV3-2), the J gene TRBJ1-1; the D gene is possibly TRBD1 (5 bases). V was cut by 0 bases and J by 8 bases, with 13 bases left in between. The CDR3 runs 14 residues. Germline CDR1 LGHDT, CDR2 YNNKEL (reference sequence). The CDR3 sequence is CASSQDKETAEAFF. CDR3 nucleotide sequence: TGTGCCAGCAGCCAAGATAAGGAGACAGCCGAAGCTTTCTTT.

J is TRBJ1-1 and V is TRBV10-2, with D unresolved. Between the trimmed V and J ends, which lost 5 bases and 0 bases, there was a span of 10 bases. This CDR3 comprises 14 residues. Germline CDR1 and CDR2: WSHSY and SAAADI. The CDR3 DNA is TGCGCCAGCAGTCGAGGTGGCCTGAACACTGAAGCTTTCTTT. Translating gives CASSRGGLNTEAFF.

The chain recombines TRBV7-9 with TRBJ1-2; 9 nucleotides align to TRBD1. The V segment lost 5 bases and the J segment 3 bases; nucleotides outside the gene matches: 13. The germline CDR1 and CDR2 sequences are SEHNR and FQNEAQ (reference sequence). The CDR3 has 17 amino acids. DNA for the CDR3: TGTGCCAGCAGCGCGGTCCCCCAAACAGGGGGCGACTATGGCTACACCTTC. It codes for CASSAVPQTGGDYGYTF.

This chain uses TRBV27 with TRBJ1-2; no definite D call. The CDR3 runs to 14 residues. Trimming left V 6 bases short and J 8 bases short, with 19 bases between. Germline values: CDR1 MNHEY, CDR2 SMNVEV (reference sequence). CDR3 sequence (DNA): TGTGCCAGCAGCCCAAGGCGGCCACTAGGAGGCTACACCTTC. It codes for CASSPRRPLGGYTF.

V usage is TRBV18 and J usage is TRBJ1-5; 9 nucleotides line up with TRBD1. Germline assignment: CDR1 KGHSH and CDR2 LQKENI. This CDR3 spans 16 amino acids. The ends lost 3 bases at V and 7 bases at J; junction bases unmatched: 10. CDR3 in amino acids: CASSPLGQGPGQPQHF. The DNA of the CDR3 is TGTGCCAGCTCACCTCTAGGACAGGGGCCGGGACAGCCCCAGCATTTT. Complete variable domain (other parts from reference TRBV18 and TRBJ1-5): NAGVMQNPRHLVRRRGQEARLRCSPMKGHSHVYWYRQLPEEGLKFMVYLQKENIIDESGMPKERFSAEFPKEGPSILRIQQVVRGDSAAYFCASSPLGQGPGQPQHFGDGTRLSIL.

J is TRBJ1-5 and V is TRBV6-5; TRBD1 is a possible D gene (5 bases). The CDR3 loop spans 14 amino acids. CDR1 MNHEY and CDR2 SVGAGI come from the germline V gene. With 5 bases removed from V and 4 bases from J, the gap between germline ends came to 12 bases. The CDR3 loop is CASSPQTVNQPQHF. In DNA form, the CDR3 reads TGTGCCAGCAGTCCGCAGACAGTTAATCAGCCCCAGCATTTT.

The chain is built from TRBV10-2 and TRBJ1-1; tentatively, D is TRBD1 (5 bases). Trimming removed 3 bases from V and 10 bases from J, with 18 bases in between. This CDR3 region has 14 residues. The germline CDR1 and CDR2 sequences are WSHSY and SAAADI. The CDR3 spells CASSEGQGVSVAFF. CDR3 DNA: TGCGCCAGCAGTGAAGGCCAAGGGGTTTCGGTAGCTTTCTTT.

The chain recombines TRBV11-2 with TRBJ1-6; D uncertain. CDR3 length: 15 residues. Germline V CDR1 and CDR2: SGHAT, FQNNGV. V was trimmed by 5 bases and J by 5 bases, leaving 13 bases between them. CDR3 residues: CASSHKQSDNSPLHF. Written as DNA, the CDR3 is TGTGCCAGCAGCCACAAACAGTCGGATAATTCACCCCTCCACTTT.